The 28 T cell receptor beta chains given below trace back to one sample, sequenced in a study of response to subunit inactivated influenza vaccine. TCRdb re-analysed the RT-PCR reads in MiXCR, keeping a single row per CDR3 protein. The sample has roughly 500,000 distinct CDR3 sequences; 16% are singletons. The sample here was CD4+ T cells sorted from PBMCs, taken around 25 months after vaccination. All receptors derive from a man aged 45 to 70 who received an inactivated influenza vaccine.

The chain has TRBV18 and TRBJ2-3, with TRBD2 identical over 10 bases. Germline V gives CDR1 KGHSH, CDR2 LQKENI. The CDR3 runs 15 residues. The ends lost 5 bases at V and 3 bases at J; junction bases unmatched: 5. CDR3 sequence: CASSMGLAKTDTQYF. Here the CDR3 DNA reads TGTGCCAGCTCAATGGGACTAGCGAAGACAGATACGCAGTATTTT.

This clonotype came up a few times. V gene TRBV3-1 combines with J gene TRBJ1-2; no definite D call. V was clipped by 3 bases and J by 2 bases, with 7 bases between them. This CDR3 has 13 residues. The V gene's germline CDR1 is LGHDT and CDR2 YNNKEL (reference sequence). In nucleotides, the CDR3 is TGTGCCAGCAGCCAGTTAAGAAACTATGGCTACACCTTC. It encodes CASSQLRNYGYTF.

Here the CDR3 reads CASSSGGVGVGTEAFF. DNA for the CDR3: TGCGCCAGCAGCTCTGGCGGGGTAGGAGTGGGAACTGAAGCTTTCTTT. This chain connects TRBV5-1 to TRBJ1-1; D uncertain. The CDR3 runs to 16 residues. V lost 3 bases and J lost 5, with 20 bases in between. Germline values: CDR1 SGHRS, CDR2 YFSETQ.

This clonotype has just a few counts. This chain uses TRBV10-1 with TRBJ2-3; 9 nucleotides line up with TRBD2. The CDR3 is 16 amino acids. The V and J ends lost 3 bases and 3 bases, in that order; junction bases with no gene match: 7. Germline CDR1 reads WNHNN; CDR2 reads SYGVQD (reference sequence). CDR3 sequence reads: CASSDIGGGATDTQYF. CDR3 nucleotide sequence: TGCGCCAGCAGTGATATTGGCGGGGGGGCAACAGATACGCAGTATTTT.

The chain combines TRBV5-1 with TRBJ2-5, with TRBD2 as a possible D gene (6 bases). The germline gives CDR1 SGHRS, CDR2 YFSETQ. With 2 bases removed from V and 2 bases from J, the gap between germline ends came to 13 bases. The CDR3 consists of 15 residues. As DNA, the CDR3 is TGCGCCAGCAGCTTTTGGGGGAGGAGTCAAGAGACCCAGTACTTC. It encodes CASSFWGRSQETQYF.

This clonotype was counted a few times. The chain has TRBV20-1 and TRBJ1-1; D is undetermined. Trimming stripped 1 base from V and 2 bases from J, with 11 bases between. This CDR3 region has 14 residues. The V gene's germline CDR1 is DFQATT and CDR2 SNEGSKA (reference sequence). CDR3 in DNA: TGCAGTGCTAGAGCTCCGGGCCTAAACACTGAAGCTTTCTTT. Translation gives CSARAPGLNTEAFF.

V is TRBV6-1 and J is TRBJ2-7; a possible D gene is TRBD1 (6 bases). This CDR3 is built from 14 residues. Germline CDR1 MNHNS, CDR2 SASEGT. The V end was cut by 10 bases, the J end by 5 bases, with 21 bases between. CDR3 residues: CAIRDTSPPHEQYF. Written as DNA, the CDR3 is TGTGCCATCCGGGACACAAGTCCCCCCCACGAGCAGTACTTC.

This rearrangement joins TRBV12-3 or TRBV12-4 to TRBJ1-1, with D unresolved. This CDR3 contains 13 residues. V shed 2 bases and J shed 0 bases, with 4 bases lying between them. The DNA of the CDR3 is TGTGCCAGCAGTTTATGGATGAACACTGAAGCTTTCTTT. As protein: CASSLWMNTEAFF.

This rearrangement joins TRBV12-3 or TRBV12-4 to TRBJ2-5; a possible D gene is TRBD1 (6 bases). This CDR3 has 15 residues. V was cut by 6 bases and J by 5 bases, with 19 bases left in between. CDR3 sequence: CASRPPTGTRETQYF. In nucleotides, the CDR3 is TGTGCCAGCAGACCGCCCACAGGGACGCGGGAGACCCAGTACTTC.

The table lists this clonotype with a few counts. V gene TRBV28 combines with J gene TRBJ2-2; D is perhaps TRBD1 or TRBD2 (5 bases each). CDR1 is MDHEN, CDR2 SYDVKM, per germline. The CDR3 totals 11 residues. The V and J ends lost 8 bases and 9 bases respectively, with 10 bases between them. CDR3 bases: TGTGCCAGCGGGACCCGCCGGGAGCTGTTTTTT. It codes for CASGTRRELFF. The full variable domain, its missing parts supplied by reference TRBV28 and TRBJ2-2, is DVKVTQSSRYLVKRTGEKVFLECVQDMDHENMFWYRQDPGLGLRLIYFSYDVKMKEKGDIPEGYSVSREKKERFSLILESASTNQTSMYLCASGTRRELFFGEGSRLTVL.

V is TRBV5-1 and J is TRBJ1-3; D may be TRBD1 (5 bases). V lost 0 bases and J 4 bases, leaving 14 bases between the germline ends. Germline V gives CDR1 SGHRS, CDR2 YFSETQ. The CDR3 runs to 16 residues. The CDR3 DNA reads TGCGCCAGCAGCTTGGAATCCCAGGGTATAGGAAACACCATATATTTT. It is translated as CASSLESQGIGNTIYF.

Only a few counts were recorded for this clonotype. The chain carries TRBV6-2 or TRBV6-3 and TRBJ2-1; D remains ambiguous. V was cut by 0 bases and J by 8 bases, with 8 bases left in between. The CDR3 totals 13 residues. CDR1 is MNHEY, CDR2 SVGEGT, per germline. The CDR3 loop is CASSYSWGYEQFF. The CDR3 nucleotides read TGTGCCAGCAGTTACTCATGGGGATATGAGCAGTTCTTC.

This clonotype was recorded a few times. The V call is TRBV3-1, the J call TRBJ2-7; D gene unclear. Trimming took off 0 bases at V and 9 bases at J, with 9 bases between the two ends. This CDR3 comprises 12 residues. Per germline, CDR1 LGHDT and CDR2 YNNKEL (reference sequence). CDR3 loop: CASSQDRKVQYF. CDR3 in DNA: TGTGCCAGCAGCCAAGACAGAAAAGTGCAGTACTTC.

The chain is built from TRBV7-8 and TRBJ2-1; 9 bases match TRBD1. This CDR3 is built from 18 residues. V dropped 4 bases and J dropped 4; count of bases not matched to a gene: 14. CDR1 is SGHVS, CDR2 FQNEAQ, per germline. CDR3 DNA: TGTGCCAGCAGCTCTAAGACCCGGGACAGGGTCACTTACAATGAGCAGTTCTTC. This sequence encodes CASSSKTRDRVTYNEQFF. Full variable domain (rest looked up from reference TRBV7-8 and TRBJ2-1): GAGVSQSPRYKVAKRGQDVALRCDPISGHVSLFWYQQALGQGPEFLTYFQNEAQLDKSGLPSDRFFAERPEGSVSTLKIQRTQQEDSAVYLCASSSKTRDRVTYNEQFFGPGTRLTVL.

The chain uses TRBV3-1 and TRBJ2-5; 11 positions agree with TRBD2. The CDR3 consists of 17 residues. Germline CDR1 and CDR2: LGHDT and YNNKEL (reference sequence). Losses at the gene ends were 4 bases for V and 4 bases for J; bases not matched to a gene: 11. The CDR3 DNA follows: TGTGCCAGCAGCCCCTGGGGTAGCGGGGGGGCTGGAGAGACCCAGTACTTC. It is translated as CASSPWGSGGAGETQYF.

The rearrangement joins TRBV12-3 or TRBV12-4 to TRBJ1-1; 9 positions match TRBD1. Trimming took 9 bases from V and 4 from J; bases not matched to a gene: 6. The CDR3 contains 13 residues. The CDR3 reads CASPGQGSTEAFF. CDR3 sequence (DNA): TGTGCCAGTCCGGGACAGGGTTCCACTGAAGCTTTCTTT.

This clonotype was observed a handful of times. V and J are TRBV5-1 and TRBJ2-2; D is perhaps TRBD2 (5 bases). This CDR3 has 15 amino acids. The germline V gene encodes CDR1 SGHRS and CDR2 YFSETQ. Trimming removed 1 base from V and 1 base from J, with 8 bases in between. Here the CDR3 DNA reads TGCGCCAGCAGCTTGAATCGGGGGAACACCGGGGAGCTGTTTTTT. Amino acid sequence: CASSLNRGNTGELFF.

At least ten counts were recorded for this clonotype. This chain connects TRBV4-3 to TRBJ2-1, with 8 bases identical to TRBD2. J was trimmed by 7 bases and V by 0 bases; bases with no gene match: 8. The CDR3 runs to 16 residues. Germline CDR1 and CDR2: LGHNA and YSLEER. CDR3 DNA: TGCGCCAGCAGCCAAGATGCGGGGGGCTACTATAATGAGCAGTTCTTC. Translation: CASSQDAGGYYNEQFF.

V is TRBV7-2 and J is TRBJ1-2, with D perhaps matching TRBD1 (6 bases). The CDR3 has 13 residues. Per germline, CDR1 SGHTA and CDR2 FQGNSA. V was pared by 5 bases and J by 7 bases, with 14 bases between. The CDR3 DNA reads as TGTGCCAGCAGCATACGGGACACGGGTGGCTACACCTTC. Protein product: CASSIRDTGGYTF.

This clonotype was seen more than once but under ten times. The V and J genes are TRBV10-3 and TRBJ1-4; 10 bases map to TRBD1. The germline CDR1 and CDR2 sequences are ENHRY and SYGVKD. V shed 10 bases, J shed 11 bases, and the junction held 4 bases outside the gene matches. CDR3 size: 11 residues. The CDR3 region is CASGTGDKLFF. The CDR3 nucleotides are TGTGCCAGCGGGACAGGGGACAAACTGTTTTTT.

This clonotype appeared a few times. V usage is TRBV7-9 and J usage is TRBJ2-3; D ambiguous. This CDR3 is built from 12 residues. Germline V CDR1 and CDR2: SEHNR, FQNEAQ (reference sequence). V was clipped by 5 bases and J by 6 bases, with 9 bases between them. CDR3: CASSPRLDTQYF. Written as DNA, the CDR3 is TGTGCCAGCAGCCCCCGGTTGGATACGCAGTATTTT.

This sequence joins TRBV7-6 and TRBJ2-1, with 8 bases identical to TRBD2. With 0 bases clipped from V and 5 bases from J, the junction kept 6 bases outside the gene matches. Germline lookup yields CDR1 SGHVS and CDR2 FNYEAQ. The CDR3 has 16 amino acids. In DNA form, the CDR3 reads TGTGCCAGCAGCTTAGCGGGCGGGAGGACCAACAATGAGCAGTTCTTC. It is translated as CASSLAGGRTNNEQFF.

CDR3 loop: CSAAGGTQETQYF. The CDR3 nucleotides are TGCAGCGCGGCAGGGGGTACTCAAGAGACCCAGTACTTC. The chain is built from TRBV29-1 and TRBJ2-5; TRBD1 matches at 7 bases. V was pared by 7 bases and J by 2 bases, with 7 bases of the junction left unmatched. Per the germline V gene, CDR1 is SQVTM and CDR2 is ANQGSEA. CDR3 size: 13 residues.

This clonotype was observed many times. The chain has TRBV28 and TRBJ1-3; TRBD1 matches 7 bases. Germline V CDR1 and CDR2: MDHEN, SYDVKM. The CDR3 totals 15 residues. After removal of 3 bases from V and 3 bases from J, the junction contained 5 bases not matched to a gene. The CDR3 loop reads CASSFAQGFGNTIYF. The CDR3 nucleotides are TGTGCCAGCAGTTTTGCACAGGGGTTTGGAAACACCATATATTTT.

This chain links TRBV4-2 with TRBJ2-1; D is uncertain. Germline loops: CDR1 LGHNA, CDR2 YNFKEQ. The CDR3 extends over 12 amino acids. V was cut by 4 bases and J by 8 bases, with 9 bases left in between. CDR3 coding DNA: TGTGCCAGCAGCCCGACCAAGGATGAGCAGTTCTTC. It codes for CASSPTKDEQFF.

This clonotype was counted between two and nine times. As DNA, the CDR3 is TGTGCCAGCAGAAGGCAACTAGCGGGAGAGGGACTTAGTAACAATGAGCAGTTCTTC. Residues: CASRRQLAGEGLSNNEQFF. V and J are TRBV6-1 and TRBJ2-1; 11 nucleotides line up with TRBD2. Germline CDR1 and CDR2: MNHNS and SASEGT. V was pared by 6 bases and J by 5 bases, with 18 bases of the junction left unmatched. The CDR3 totals 19 residues.

The chain is built from TRBV20-1 and TRBJ2-5; D may be TRBD2 (5 bases). Germline V gene sequence: CDR1 DFQATT, CDR2 SNEGSKA (reference sequence). This CDR3 region has 14 residues. Trimming shortened V by 3 bases and J by 1 base, and 12 bases separated the two germline ends. The CDR3 DNA sequence: TGCAGTGCTAGTGACGAGGGCTTCCAAGAGACCCAGTACTTC. It encodes CSASDEGFQETQYF.

This chain links TRBV3-1 with TRBJ1-5, with D tentatively TRBD1 (5 bases). CDR1 and CDR2 (germline): LGHDT, YNNKEL (reference sequence). This CDR3 contains 15 residues. V gave up 4 bases and J gave up 6 bases, with 16 bases separating them. This CDR3 reads CASSPRRGLGQPQHF. CDR3 nucleotide sequence: TGTGCCAGCAGCCCCCGTCGGGGACTCGGTCAGCCCCAGCATTTT.